Listed here is a single TCR beta chain. Its target is unknown. The source of the sample is a study of T cell responses to AZD1222 COVID-19 vaccine. From germline, CDR1 is SGHTA and CDR2 FQGTGA. This CDR3 contains 17 residues. Trimming took off 5 bases at V and 0 bases at J, with 16 bases between the two ends. Sequencing used immunoSEQ multiplex PCR; TCRdb keeps in-frame clones, though not all of them. The table shows 120,000 or so clones, with roughly 90% occurring only once. General observations from the study: The donor group comprised mostly white British people and more females; the analysis possibly underestimated clonal diversity.

The receptor's source is an adult in good health. The input for sequencing was peripheral blood, taken on day 0 of AZD1222 vaccination. V and J are TRBV7-3 and TRBJ1-4; D unclear. The CDR3 nucleotides are TGTGCCAGCAGCCCACGCCCGGTGTCCCCAACTAATGAAAAACTGTTTTTT. Translation gives CASSPRPVSPTNEKLFF.